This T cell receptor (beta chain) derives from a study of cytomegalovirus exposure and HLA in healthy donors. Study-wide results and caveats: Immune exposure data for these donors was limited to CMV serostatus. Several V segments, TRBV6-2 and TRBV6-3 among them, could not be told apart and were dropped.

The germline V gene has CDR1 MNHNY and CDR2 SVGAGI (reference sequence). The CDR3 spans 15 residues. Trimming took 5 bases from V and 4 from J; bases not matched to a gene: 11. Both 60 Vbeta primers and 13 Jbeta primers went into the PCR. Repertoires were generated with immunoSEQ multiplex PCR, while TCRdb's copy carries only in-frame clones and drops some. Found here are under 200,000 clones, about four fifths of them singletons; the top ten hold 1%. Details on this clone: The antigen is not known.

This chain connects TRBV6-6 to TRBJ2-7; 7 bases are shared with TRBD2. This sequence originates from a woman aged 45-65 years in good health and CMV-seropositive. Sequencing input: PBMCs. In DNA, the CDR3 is TGTGCCAGCAGTCAGCCACGGGACTACCTTTACGAGCAGTACTTC. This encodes CASSQPRDYLYEQYF.